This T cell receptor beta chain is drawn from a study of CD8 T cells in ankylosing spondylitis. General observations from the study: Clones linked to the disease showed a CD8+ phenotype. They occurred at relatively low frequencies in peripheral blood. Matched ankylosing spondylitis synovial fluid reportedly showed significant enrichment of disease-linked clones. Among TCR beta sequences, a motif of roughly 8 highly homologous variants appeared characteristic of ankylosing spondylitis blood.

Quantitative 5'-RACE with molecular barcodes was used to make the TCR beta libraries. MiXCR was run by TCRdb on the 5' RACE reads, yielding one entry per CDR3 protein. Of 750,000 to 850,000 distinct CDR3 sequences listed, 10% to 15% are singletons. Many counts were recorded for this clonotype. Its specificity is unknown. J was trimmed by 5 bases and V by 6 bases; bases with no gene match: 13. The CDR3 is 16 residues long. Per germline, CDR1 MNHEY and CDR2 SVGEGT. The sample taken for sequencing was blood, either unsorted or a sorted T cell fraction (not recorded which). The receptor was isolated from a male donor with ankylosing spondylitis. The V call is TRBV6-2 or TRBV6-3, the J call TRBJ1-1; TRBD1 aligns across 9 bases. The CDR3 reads CASRARYRGRWTEAFF. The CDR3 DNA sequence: TGTGCCAGCAGGGCCAGATACAGGGGGCGATGGACTGAAGCTTTCTTT.